This T cell receptor beta chain was identified in a study of a mutant IDH1 vaccine in newly diagnosed glioma. Study-wide context: Patients began vaccination 4-6 weeks after radiotherapy alone, or with temozolomide cycles. Averaging about 37 years of age, treated patients were 62.5% male and approximately 38% female. The earlier regimen, radiotherapy, temozolomide, or both, was most often both. Overall study results and limits: Pseudoprogression appears to have had no connection to changes in top peripheral T cell clonotypes.

Time point here: week 35, safety follow-up. A single vaccine dose contained 300 ug of mutant IDH1 20-mer peptide, and topical imiquimod was used with it. Germline V gene lookup returns CDR1 SGHDT and CDR2 YYEEEE. This CDR3 is 16 amino acids long. Trimming cost V 1 base and J 7 bases; bases outside gene matches: 11. Only in-frame clones appear in the TCRdb table, and some are missing; sequencing was by immunoSEQ multiplex PCR. Of about 60,000 clones in the sample, approximately 81% were seen once. Note on this clone: Its antigen is unknown.

This TCR derives from a man aged 25-40 years with glioma. The source material was PBMCs, sampled from a glioma patient whose treatment included an IDH1 peptide vaccine. V is TRBV5-6 and J is TRBJ1-2; 9 bases are shared with TRBD1. The CDR3 protein is CASSLNRDRASSGYTF. DNA of the CDR3: TGTGCCAGCAGCTTGAACCGGGACAGGGCCTCTAGTGGCTACACCTTC.